This section outlines one TCR beta chain sequence together with its context. Authors' data handling: It was from reference gene primer amplification that nucleated cell counts were estimated. Generated by immunoSEQ multiplex PCR, the TCRdb table keeps only in-frame clones and is missing some. V and J calls and clone size are copied from that table; D and trimming were computed from the DNA. In the table there are about 76,000 clones, under 95% of which are singletons. The V gene's germline CDR1 is MGHDK and CDR2 SYGVNS. This CDR3 has 14 amino acids. With 6 bases clipped from V and 6 bases from J, the junction kept 3 bases outside the gene matches. The data belong to a study of blood T cell repertoires in COVID-19. In the study overall: The origin of the acute and convalescent COVID-19 samples was the United States, Italy and Spain. T cells, B-cell-depleted T cells, or PBMCs provided the cDNA or gDNA that served as material.

The specimen was peripheral blood. The receptor was isolated from a human donor in a cohort sampled during active COVID-19. The chain carries TRBV25-1 and TRBJ1-4, with 11 bases that match TRBD1. Here the CDR3 DNA reads TGTGCCAGCAGAGGGGACAGGGGGGATGAAAAACTGTTTTTT. This gives the protein CASRGDRGDEKLFF.